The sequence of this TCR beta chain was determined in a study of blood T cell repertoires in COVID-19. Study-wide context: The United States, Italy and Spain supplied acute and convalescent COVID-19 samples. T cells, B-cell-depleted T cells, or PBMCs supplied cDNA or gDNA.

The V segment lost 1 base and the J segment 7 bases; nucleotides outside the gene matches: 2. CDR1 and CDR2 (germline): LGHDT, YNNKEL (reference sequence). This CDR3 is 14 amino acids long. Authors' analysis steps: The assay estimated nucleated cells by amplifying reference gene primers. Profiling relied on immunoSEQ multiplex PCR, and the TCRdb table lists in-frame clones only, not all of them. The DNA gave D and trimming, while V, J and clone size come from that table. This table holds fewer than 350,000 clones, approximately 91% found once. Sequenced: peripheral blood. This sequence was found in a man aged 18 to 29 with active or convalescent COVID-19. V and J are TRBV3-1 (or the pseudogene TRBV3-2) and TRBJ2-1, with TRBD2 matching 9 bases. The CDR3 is CASSQGTSANEQFF. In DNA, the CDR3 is TGTGCCAGCAGCCAAGGGACTAGCGCTAATGAGCAGTTCTTC.